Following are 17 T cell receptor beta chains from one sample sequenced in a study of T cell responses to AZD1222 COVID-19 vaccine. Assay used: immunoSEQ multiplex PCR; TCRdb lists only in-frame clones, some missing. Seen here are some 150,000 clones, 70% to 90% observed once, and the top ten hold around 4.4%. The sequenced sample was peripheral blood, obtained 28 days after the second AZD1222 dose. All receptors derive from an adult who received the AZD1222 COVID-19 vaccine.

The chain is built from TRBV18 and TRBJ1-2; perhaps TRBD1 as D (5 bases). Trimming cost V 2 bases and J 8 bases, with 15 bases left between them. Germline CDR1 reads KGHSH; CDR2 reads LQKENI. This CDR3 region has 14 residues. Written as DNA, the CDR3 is TGTGCCAGCTCACCAGGGGACGGAGCCCGCGGCTACACCTTC. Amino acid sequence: CASSPGDGARGYTF.

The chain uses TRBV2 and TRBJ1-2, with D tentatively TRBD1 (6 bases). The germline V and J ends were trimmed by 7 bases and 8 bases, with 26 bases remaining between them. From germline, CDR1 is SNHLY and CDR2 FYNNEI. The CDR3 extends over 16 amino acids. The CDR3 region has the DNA TGTGCCAGCACCGTAAGATGGAGGGGGGAAAGGAACGGCTACACCTTC. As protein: CASTVRWRGERNGYTF.

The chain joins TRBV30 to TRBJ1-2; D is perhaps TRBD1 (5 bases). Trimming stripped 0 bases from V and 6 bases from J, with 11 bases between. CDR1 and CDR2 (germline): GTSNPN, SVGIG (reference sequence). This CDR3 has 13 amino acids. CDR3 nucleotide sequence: TGTGCCTGGAGTGTTATGGGGCGGGATGGCTACACCTTC. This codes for CAWSVMGRDGYTF.

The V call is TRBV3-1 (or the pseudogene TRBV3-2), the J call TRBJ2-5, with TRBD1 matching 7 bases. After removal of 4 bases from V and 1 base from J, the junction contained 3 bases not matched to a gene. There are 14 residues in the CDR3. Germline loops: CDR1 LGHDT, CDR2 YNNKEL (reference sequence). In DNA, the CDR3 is TGTGCCAGCAGCCGACGGGACAGCCAAGAGACCCAGTACTTC. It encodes CASSRRDSQETQYF.

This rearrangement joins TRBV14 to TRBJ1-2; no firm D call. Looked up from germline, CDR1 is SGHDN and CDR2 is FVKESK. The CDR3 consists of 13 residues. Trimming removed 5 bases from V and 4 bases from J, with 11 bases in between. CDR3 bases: TGTGCCAGCAGCTCCCCGGAACTCTATGGCTACACCTTC. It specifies CASSSPELYGYTF.

CDR3 protein: CASSLTSGGNPPRSGELFF. The CDR3 DNA reads as TGTGCCAGCAGCTTAACTAGCGGGGGCAACCCCCCGCGTTCCGGGGAGCTGTTTTTT. The genes are TRBV7-8 and TRBJ2-2; 11 positions match TRBD2. The V segment lost 2 bases and the J segment 6 bases; nucleotides outside the gene matches: 14. Germline V gives CDR1 SGHVS, CDR2 FQNEAQ. The CDR3 is made up of 19 amino acids.

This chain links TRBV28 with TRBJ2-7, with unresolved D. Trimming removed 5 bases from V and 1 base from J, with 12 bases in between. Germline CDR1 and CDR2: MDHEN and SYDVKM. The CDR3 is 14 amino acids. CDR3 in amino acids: CASSVSKGSYEQYF. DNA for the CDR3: TGTGCCAGCAGTGTTTCAAAGGGATCCTACGAGCAGTACTTC.

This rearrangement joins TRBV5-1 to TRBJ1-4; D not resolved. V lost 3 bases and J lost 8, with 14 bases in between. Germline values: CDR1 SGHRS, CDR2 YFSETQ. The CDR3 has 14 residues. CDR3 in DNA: TGCGCCAGCAGCTCTTCAAGCCTGACCGAAAAACTGTTTTTT. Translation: CASSSSSLTEKLFF. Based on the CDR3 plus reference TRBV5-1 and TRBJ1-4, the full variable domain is KAGVTQTPRYLIKTRGQQVTLSCSPISGHRSVSWYQQTPGQGLQFLFEYFSETQRNKGNFPGRFSGRQFSNSRSEMNVSTLELGDSALYLCASSSSSLTEKLFFGSGTQLSVL.

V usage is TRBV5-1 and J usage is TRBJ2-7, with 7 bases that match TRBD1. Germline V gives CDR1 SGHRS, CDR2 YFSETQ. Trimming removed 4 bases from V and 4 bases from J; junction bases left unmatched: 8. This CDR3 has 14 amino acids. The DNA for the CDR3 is TGCGCCAGCAGCCCCCGGGACAGAATTTACGAGCAGTACTTC. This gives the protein CASSPRDRIYEQYF.

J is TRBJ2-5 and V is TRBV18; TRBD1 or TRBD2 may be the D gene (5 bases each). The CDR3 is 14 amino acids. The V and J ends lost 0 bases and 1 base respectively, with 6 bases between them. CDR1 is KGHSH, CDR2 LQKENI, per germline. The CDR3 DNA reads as TGTGCCAGCTCACCACCGGGACCCCAAGAGACCCAGTACTTC. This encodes CASSPPGPQETQYF.

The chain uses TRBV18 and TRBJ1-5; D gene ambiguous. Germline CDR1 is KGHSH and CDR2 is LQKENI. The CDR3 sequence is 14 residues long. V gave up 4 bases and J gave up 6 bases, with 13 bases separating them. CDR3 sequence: CASSQSGDAQPQHF. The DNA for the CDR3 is TGTGCCAGCTCACAATCCGGGGATGCTCAGCCCCAGCATTTT.

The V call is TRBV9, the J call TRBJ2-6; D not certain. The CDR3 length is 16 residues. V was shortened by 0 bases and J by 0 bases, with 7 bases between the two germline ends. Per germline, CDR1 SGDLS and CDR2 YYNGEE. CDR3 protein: CASSVAATSGANVLTF. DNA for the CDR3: TGTGCCAGCAGCGTAGCTGCCACCTCTGGGGCCAACGTCCTGACTTTC.

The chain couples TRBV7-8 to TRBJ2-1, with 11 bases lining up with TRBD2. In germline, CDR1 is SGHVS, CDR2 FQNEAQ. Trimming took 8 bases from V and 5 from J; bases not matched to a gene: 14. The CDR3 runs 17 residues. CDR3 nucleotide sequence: TGTGCCAGCTCCACCGAGAGGGCTAGCGGGGGGAACAATGAGCAGTTCTTC. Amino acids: CASSTERASGGNNEQFF. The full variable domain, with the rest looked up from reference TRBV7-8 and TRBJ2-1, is GAGVSQSPRYKVAKRGQDVALRCDPISGHVSLFWYQQALGQGPEFLTYFQNEAQLDKSGLPSDRFFAERPEGSVSTLKIQRTQQEDSAVYLCASSTERASGGNNEQFFGPGTRLTVL.

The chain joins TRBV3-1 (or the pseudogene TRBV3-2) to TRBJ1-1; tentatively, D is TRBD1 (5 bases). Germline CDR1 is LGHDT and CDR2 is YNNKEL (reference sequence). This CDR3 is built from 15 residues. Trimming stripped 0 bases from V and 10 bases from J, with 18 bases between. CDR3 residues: CASSQEGARGRGAFF. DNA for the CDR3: TGTGCCAGCAGCCAAGAAGGGGCGAGGGGAAGGGGAGCTTTCTTT.

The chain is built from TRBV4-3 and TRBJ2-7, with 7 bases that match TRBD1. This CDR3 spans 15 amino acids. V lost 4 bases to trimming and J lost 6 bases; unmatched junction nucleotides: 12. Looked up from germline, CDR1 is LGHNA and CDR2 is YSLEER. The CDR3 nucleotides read TGCGCCAGCAGCCTCGGGACAGTCGTCCTAGGCGAGCAGTACTTC. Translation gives CASSLGTVVLGEQYF.

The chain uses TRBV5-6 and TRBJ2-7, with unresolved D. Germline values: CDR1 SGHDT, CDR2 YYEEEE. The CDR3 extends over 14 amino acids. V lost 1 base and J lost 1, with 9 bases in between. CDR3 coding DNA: TGTGCCAGCAGCTTGCAGGCAATGTCCTACGAGCAGTACTTC. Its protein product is CASSLQAMSYEQYF.

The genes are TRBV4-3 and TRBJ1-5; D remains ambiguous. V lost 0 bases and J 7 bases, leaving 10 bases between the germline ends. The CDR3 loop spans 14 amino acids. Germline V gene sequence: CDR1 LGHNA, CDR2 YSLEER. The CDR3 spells CASSQETGNQPQHF. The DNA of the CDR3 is TGCGCCAGCAGCCAAGAAACTGGGAACCAGCCCCAGCATTTT.